The T cell receptor (beta chain) described here comes from a study of Ad26.COV2.S vaccination and SARS-CoV-2 variants. This clone was picked up a small number of times. Generated by immunoSEQ multiplex PCR, the TCRdb table keeps only in-frame clones and is missing some. Counted here are hundreds of thousands of clones, about 85% occurring once; the ten biggest clones make up 3.3%. The germline gives CDR1 SQVTM, CDR2 ANQGSEA. V was clipped by 4 bases and J by 3 bases, with 7 bases between them. The CDR3 consists of 11 residues. As for treatment: around 19 received Ad26.COV2.S at low or high dose, single or two shots; 5 received placebo; per-sample allocation not given. Collection of samples fell on day 63 after the first vaccine or placebo injection.

The sequences come from peripheral blood, collected in a trial of Ad26.COV2.S vaccine versus placebo. The source of this sequence is a person between 18 and 59 years old who received the Ad26.COV2.S COVID-19 vaccine or a placebo. The chain links TRBV29-1 to TRBJ2-7; possibly TRBD1 for D (5 bases). CDR3: CSVVRGYEQYF. The CDR3 DNA is TGCAGCGTTGTAAGGGGCTACGAGCAGTACTTC.